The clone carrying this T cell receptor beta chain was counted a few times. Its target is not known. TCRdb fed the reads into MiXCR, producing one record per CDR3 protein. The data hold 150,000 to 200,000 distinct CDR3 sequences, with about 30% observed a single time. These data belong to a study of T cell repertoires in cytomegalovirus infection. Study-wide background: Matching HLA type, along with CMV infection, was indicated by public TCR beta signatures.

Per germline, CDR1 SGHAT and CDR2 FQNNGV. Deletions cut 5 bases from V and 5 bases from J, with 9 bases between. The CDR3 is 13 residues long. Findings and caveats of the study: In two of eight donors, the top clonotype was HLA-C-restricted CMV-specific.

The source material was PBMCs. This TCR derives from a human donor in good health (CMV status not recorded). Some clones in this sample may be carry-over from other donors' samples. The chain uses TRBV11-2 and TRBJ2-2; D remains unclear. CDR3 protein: CASSPFSTGELFF. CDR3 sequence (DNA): TGTGCCAGCAGCCCCTTCTCGACCGGGGAGCTGTTTTTT.